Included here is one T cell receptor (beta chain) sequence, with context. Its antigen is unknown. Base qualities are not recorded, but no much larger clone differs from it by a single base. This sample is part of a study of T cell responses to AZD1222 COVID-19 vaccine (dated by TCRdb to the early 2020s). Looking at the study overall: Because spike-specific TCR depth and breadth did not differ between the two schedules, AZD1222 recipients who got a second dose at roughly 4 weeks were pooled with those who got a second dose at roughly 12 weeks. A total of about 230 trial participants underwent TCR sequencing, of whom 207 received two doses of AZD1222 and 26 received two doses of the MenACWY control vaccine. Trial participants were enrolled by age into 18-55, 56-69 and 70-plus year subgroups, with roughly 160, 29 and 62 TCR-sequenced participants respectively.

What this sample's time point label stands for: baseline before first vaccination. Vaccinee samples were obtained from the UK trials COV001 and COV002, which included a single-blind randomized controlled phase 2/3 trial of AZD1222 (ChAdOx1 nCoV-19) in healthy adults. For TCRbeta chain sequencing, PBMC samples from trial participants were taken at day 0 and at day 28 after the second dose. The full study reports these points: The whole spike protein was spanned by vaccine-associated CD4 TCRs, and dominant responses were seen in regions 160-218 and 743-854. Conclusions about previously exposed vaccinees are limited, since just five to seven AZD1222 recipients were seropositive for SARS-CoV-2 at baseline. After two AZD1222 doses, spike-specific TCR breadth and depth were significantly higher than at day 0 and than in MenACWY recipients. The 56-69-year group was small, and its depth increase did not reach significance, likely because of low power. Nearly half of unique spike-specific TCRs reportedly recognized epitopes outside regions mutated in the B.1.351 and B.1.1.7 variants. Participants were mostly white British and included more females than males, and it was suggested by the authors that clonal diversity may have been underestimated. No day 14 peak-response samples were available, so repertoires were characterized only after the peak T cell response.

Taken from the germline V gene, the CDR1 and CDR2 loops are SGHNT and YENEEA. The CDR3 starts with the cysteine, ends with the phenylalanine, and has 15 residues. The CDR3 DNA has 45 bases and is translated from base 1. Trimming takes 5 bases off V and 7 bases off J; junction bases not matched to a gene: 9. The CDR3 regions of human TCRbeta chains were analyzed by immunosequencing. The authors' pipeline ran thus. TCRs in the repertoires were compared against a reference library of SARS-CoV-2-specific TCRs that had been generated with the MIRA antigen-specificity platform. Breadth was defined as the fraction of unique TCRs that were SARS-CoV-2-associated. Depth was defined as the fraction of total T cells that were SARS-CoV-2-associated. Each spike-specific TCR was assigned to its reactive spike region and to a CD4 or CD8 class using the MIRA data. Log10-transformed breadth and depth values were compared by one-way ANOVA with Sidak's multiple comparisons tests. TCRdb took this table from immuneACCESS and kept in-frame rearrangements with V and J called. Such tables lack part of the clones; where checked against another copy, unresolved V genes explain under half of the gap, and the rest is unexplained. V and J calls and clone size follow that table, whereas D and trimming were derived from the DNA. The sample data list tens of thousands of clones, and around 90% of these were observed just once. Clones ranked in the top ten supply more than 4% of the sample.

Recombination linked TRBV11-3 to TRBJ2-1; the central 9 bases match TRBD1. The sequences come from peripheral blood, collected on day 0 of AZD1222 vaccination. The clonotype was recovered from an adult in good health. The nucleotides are TGTGCCAGCAGCCCAGGACAGGGGAGAAGAAATGAGCAGTTCTTC. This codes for CASSPGQGRRNEQFF.